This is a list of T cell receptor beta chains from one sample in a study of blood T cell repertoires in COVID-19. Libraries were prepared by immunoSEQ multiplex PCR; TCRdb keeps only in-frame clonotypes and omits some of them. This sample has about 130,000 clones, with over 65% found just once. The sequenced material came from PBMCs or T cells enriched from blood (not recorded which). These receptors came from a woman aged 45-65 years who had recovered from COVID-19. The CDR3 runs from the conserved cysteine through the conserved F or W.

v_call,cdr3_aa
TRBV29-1,CSVAEGVGETQYF
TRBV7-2,CASSLIAVGTGELFF
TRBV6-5,CATTGNSYEQYF
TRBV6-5,CASSLTGEFSYGYTF
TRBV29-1,CSVTSGGNYEQYF
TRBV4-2,CASSQEGGGVYNEQFF
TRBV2,CASSADLSEKLFF
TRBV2,CASRGVSGNQPQHF
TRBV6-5,CASSYGAGRKNEQFF
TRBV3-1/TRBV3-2,CASSLKGGNYGYTF
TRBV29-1,CSGRVSSGNTIYF
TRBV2,CASSEEGFDQPQHF
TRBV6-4,CARNRDRRENSPLHF
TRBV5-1,CASSLADGPRFEQYF